This paragraph covers one T cell receptor (beta chain) sequence. Antigen specificity is unknown. Everyone who donated was a healthy bone marrow donor. This sample is part of a study of cytomegalovirus exposure and HLA in healthy donors. Study results and caveats: The study carried out a later analysis of TCR beta sequences. It associated approximately 15,000 of them with specific HLA alleles at a false discovery rate of 0.05. TCR beta sequences reportedly predicted most subjects' HLA-A and HLA-B alleles accurately. TCR beta V segments were, for the most part, productive about 87% or about 30% of the time in an earlier analysis.

CDR3 length: 12 amino acids. Germline-derived CDR1 and CDR2 are MNHNY and SVGAGI (reference sequence). Germline trimming cut 5 bases from V and 3 bases from J; bases unmatched to any gene: 1. Researchers ran the PCR with 60 Vbeta and 13 Jbeta primers. Profiling relied on immunoSEQ multiplex PCR, and the TCRdb table lists in-frame clones only, not all of them. The data contain about 130,000 clones, 80% of them singletons. Sequencing was done on a sample of PBMCs. The TCR sequence derives from a male donor in good health and CMV-seronegative. The gene calls are TRBV6-6 and TRBJ2-7; 7 bases match TRBD1. The CDR3 spells CASSGTVYEQYF. The CDR3, as DNA: TGTGCCAGCAGTGGGACAGTCTACGAGCAGTACTTC.